This T cell receptor beta chain was identified in a study of T-cell reconstitution after alpha-beta-depleted transplantation in children. Broader study findings: Reported findings indicate that, about two months after transplant, alpha-beta T cells came from several hundred expanded clones, which were derived from non-depleted graft cells.

Germline CDR1 DFQATT, CDR2 SNEGSKA (reference sequence). This CDR3 has 12 residues. V was shortened by 3 bases and J by 0 bases, with 3 bases between the two germline ends. A library of TCRbeta sequences, prepared with unique molecular identifiers, was generated. TCRdb recomputed calls from the PCR reads with MiXCR, one row per CDR3 protein. This repertoire shows about 980,000 distinct CDR3 sequences, about 29% found once; its top ten account for 28%. This clonotype appeared a few times. Its specificity is unknown. This chain links TRBV20-1 with TRBJ1-5; no definite D call. Sequencing was performed on PBMCs, mostly from graft donor cells, taken 360 days after TCRalphabeta/CD19-depleted stem cell transplant. This TCR derives from a boy less than two years old who had a stem cell transplant for SCID, so the T cells may come from the graft donor. The CDR3 here is CSASFSNQPQHF. The DNA of the CDR3 is TGCAGTGCTAGTTTTAGCAATCAGCCCCAGCATTTT.